This TCR beta chain came from a study of T cells in localized non-small cell lung cancer. Findings of the study overall: Prolonged overall survival went with higher T cell density in the blood.

Generated by immunoSEQ multiplex PCR, the TCRdb table keeps only in-frame clones and is missing some. Seen here are roughly 2,300 clones, roughly 20% observed once, and the top ten hold roughly 20%. V was pared by 5 bases and J by 10 bases, with 13 bases of the junction left unmatched. CDR1 and CDR2 from the germline V gene are SGHNT and YENEEA. The CDR3 covers 15 residues. This clone was counted between two and nine times. What it binds is not known. The chain links TRBV11-3 to TRBJ2-1; TRBD1 aligns across 8 bases. The source of this sequence is a man aged 40-75 years with stage II lung adenocarcinoma. The sample was lung tumor tissue, taken before any cancer treatment. The CDR3 is CASSPGTGASREQFF. CDR3 in DNA: TGTGCCAGCAGCCCGGGGACAGGCGCCAGTAGGGAGCAGTTCTTC.